This T cell receptor beta chain was recorded in a study of control samples from healthy donors and cancer patients. V shed 5 bases and J 0 bases; nucleotides not matched to a gene: 7. The CDR3 spans 16 residues. The germline V gene encodes CDR1 SGHAT and CDR2 FQNNGV. Assay used: immunoSEQ multiplex PCR; TCRdb lists only in-frame clones, some missing. The sample has about 160,000 clones; about 94% are singletons. The sequenced material came from blood. The clonotype comes from a woman aged 25 to 39 in good health. The chain is built from TRBV11-2 and TRBJ2-4; 7 nucleotides line up with TRBD1. The CDR3 spells CASSPQGDLAKNIQYF. The CDR3 DNA is TGTGCCAGCAGCCCTCAGGGGGATTTAGCCAAAAACATTCAGTACTTC.